The clone carrying this T cell receptor (beta chain) is medium-sized (0.01 to 0.1%) in the sample. Amplification of TRBV12-4/TRBJ1-2 clonotypes used adaptor-ligated barcode primers. TCRdb analysed the multiplex PCR reads with MiXCR anew, one entry per CDR3 protein. The data hold about 700 distinct CDR3 sequences, with 13% to 15% observed a single time. V was pared by 5 bases and J by 4 bases, with 14 bases between. This CDR3 has 14 residues. Sequencing was performed on naive CD4+ T cells sorted from blood. The subset: naive CD4+ T cells, CD4+CD45RA+CD25-. The chain couples TRBV12-3 or TRBV12-4 to TRBJ1-2, with D maybe TRBD1 (5 bases). This clonotype originated in a female donor with breast cancer. The CDR3 sequence is CASSRQGVGYGYTF. In nucleotides, the CDR3 is TGTGCCAGCAGTCGACAAGGGGTTGGCTATGGCTACACCTTC.